This TCR beta chain stems from a study of human T cells and chemical hapten exposure. Specified time point: patch test 2, 6 weeks after DPC sensitization. Noted treatment: therapeutic diphenylcyclopropenone sensitization with weekly scalp DPC. Unique molecular identifiers were attached to individual cDNA molecules within the library. Original data processing: Samples contained a median of roughly 99,000 TCRs, with a range of 23,224 to 690,600. Via MiXCR, TCRdb re-called the RACE reads, giving one row per CDR3 protein. The V and J calls here are based on TCRdb, not the publication. Altogether 80,000 to 100,000 distinct CDR3 sequences are present, more than 9% being singletons, with the ten largest covering 5%. Findings of the study overall: There were significantly more large CDR3 similarity clusters among expanded TCRs than among controls. With patch test score, the counts of PT1 expanded TCRs showed a positive correlation.

V was pared by 8 bases and J by 0 bases, with 4 bases between. The CDR3 loop spans 11 amino acids. With regard to this clonotype: Its antigen is not known.

The clonotype was recovered from a woman between 50 and 59 years old with alopecia areata. Some clones in this sample may be carry-over from other donors' samples. Sequenced here: whole blood, sampled in connection with sensitization to the hapten diphenylcyclopropenone (DPC). The chain joins TRBV6-7 to TRBJ2-5; D is undetermined. TRBV6-7 qualifies as an ORF whose function is uncertain. The CDR3 region has the DNA TGTGCCAGCGTGTACCAAGAGACCCAGTACTTC. Translation gives CASVYQETQYF.